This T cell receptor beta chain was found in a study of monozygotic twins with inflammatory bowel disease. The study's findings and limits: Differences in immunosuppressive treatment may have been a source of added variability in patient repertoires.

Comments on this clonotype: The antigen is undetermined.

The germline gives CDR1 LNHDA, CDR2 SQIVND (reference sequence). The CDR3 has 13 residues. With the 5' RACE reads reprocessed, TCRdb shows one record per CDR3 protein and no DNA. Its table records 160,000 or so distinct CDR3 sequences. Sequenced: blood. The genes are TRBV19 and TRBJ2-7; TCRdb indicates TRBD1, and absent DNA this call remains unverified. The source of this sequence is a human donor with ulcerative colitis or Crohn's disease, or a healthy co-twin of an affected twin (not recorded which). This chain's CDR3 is CASSIGRAYEQYF.